This TCR beta chain derives from a study of blood T cells in healthy people across ages. Overall study findings and caveats: Reliance upon unsorted PBMCs precluded definitive naive versus antigen-experienced comparison.

As to this clonotype: Its target is not known.

Combining a sample-barcoded 5' primer with a J-beta primer mix, a second PCR ran for 7 to 11 cycles. Each of the samples gave a minimum of 2.5 million paired-end reads that contained CDR3. MiXCR, run by TCRdb on the 5' RACE reads, gives a single entry per CDR3 protein. The sample contains fewer than 1,000,000 distinct CDR3 sequences, 40% to 50% of which appear only once. The receptor comes from a man in his 60s in good health. The material sequenced was blood.

The CDR3 region has the DNA TGCAGCGCGCGACAGGCTAACACTGAAGCTTTCTTT. It encodes CSARQANTEAFF. The chain joins TRBV29-1 to TRBJ1-1; a weak D match, TRBD1 (6 bases). The CDR3 sequence is 12 residues long. CDR1 SQVTM and CDR2 ANQGSEA come from the germline V gene. V was pared by 7 bases and J by 2 bases, with 11 bases between.